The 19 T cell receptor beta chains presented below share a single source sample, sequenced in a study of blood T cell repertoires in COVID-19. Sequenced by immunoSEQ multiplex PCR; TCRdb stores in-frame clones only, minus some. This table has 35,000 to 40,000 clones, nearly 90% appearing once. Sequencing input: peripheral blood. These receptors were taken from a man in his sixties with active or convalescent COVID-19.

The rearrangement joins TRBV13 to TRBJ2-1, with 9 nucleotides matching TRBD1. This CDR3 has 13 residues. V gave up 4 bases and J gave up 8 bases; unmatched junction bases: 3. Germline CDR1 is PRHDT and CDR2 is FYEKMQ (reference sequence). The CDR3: CASSWTGVDEQFF. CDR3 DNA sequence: TGTGCCAGCAGCTGGACAGGGGTCGATGAGCAGTTCTTC.

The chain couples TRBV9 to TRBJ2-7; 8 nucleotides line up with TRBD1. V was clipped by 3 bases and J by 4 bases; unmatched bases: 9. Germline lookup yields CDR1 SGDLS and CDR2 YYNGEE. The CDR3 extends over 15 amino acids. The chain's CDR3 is CASSETQGARYEQYF. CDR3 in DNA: TGTGCCAGCAGCGAAACTCAGGGGGCGAGATACGAGCAGTACTTC.

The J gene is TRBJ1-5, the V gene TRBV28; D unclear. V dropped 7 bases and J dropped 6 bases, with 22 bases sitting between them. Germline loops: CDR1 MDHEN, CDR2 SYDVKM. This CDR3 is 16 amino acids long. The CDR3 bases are TGTGCCAGCATCCGATCCCCCCGGGAAGCTCCTCAGCCCCAGCATTTT. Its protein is CASIRSPREAPQPQHF.

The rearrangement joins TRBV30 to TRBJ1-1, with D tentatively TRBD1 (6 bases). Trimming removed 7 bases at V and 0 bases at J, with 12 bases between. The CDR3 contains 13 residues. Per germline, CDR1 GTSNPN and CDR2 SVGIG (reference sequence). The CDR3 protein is CALSRGMNTEAFF. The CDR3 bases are TGTGCCTTGTCCAGGGGCATGAACACTGAAGCTTTCTTT.

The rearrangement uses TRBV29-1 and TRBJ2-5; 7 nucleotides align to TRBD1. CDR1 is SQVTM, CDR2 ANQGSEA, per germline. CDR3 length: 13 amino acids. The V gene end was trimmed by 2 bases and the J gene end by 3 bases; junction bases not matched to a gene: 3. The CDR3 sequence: CSVERGGKETQYF. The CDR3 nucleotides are TGCAGCGTTGAACGAGGGGGCAAAGAGACCCAGTACTTC.

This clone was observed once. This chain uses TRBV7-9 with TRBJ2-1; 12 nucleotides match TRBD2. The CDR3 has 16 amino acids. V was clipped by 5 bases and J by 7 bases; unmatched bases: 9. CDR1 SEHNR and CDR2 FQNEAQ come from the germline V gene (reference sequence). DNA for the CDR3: TGTGCCAGCAGCCCCAGACTAGCGGGAGCCGAAAATGAGCAGTTCTTC. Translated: CASSPRLAGAENEQFF.

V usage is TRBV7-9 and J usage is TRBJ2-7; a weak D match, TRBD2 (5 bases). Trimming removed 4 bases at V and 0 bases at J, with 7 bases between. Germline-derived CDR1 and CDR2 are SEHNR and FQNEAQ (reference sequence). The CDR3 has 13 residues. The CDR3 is CASSYRDSYEQYF. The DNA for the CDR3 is TGTGCCAGCAGCTACCGGGACTCCTACGAGCAGTACTTC.

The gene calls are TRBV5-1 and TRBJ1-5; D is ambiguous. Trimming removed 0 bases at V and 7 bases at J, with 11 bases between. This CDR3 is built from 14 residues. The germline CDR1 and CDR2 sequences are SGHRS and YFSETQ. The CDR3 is CASSLDGPGQPQHF. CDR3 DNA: TGCGCCAGCAGCTTGGACGGCCCCGGGCAGCCCCAGCATTTT.

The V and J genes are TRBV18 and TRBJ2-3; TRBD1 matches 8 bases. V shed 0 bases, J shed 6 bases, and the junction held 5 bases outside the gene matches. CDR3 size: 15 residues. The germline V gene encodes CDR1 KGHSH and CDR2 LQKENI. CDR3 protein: CASSPPGQGGDTQYF. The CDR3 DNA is TGTGCCAGCTCACCACCCGGACAGGGTGGTGATACGCAGTATTTT. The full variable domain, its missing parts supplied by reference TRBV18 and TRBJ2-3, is NAGVMQNPRHLVRRRGQEARLRCSPMKGHSHVYWYRQLPEEGLKFMVYLQKENIIDESGMPKERFSAEFPKEGPSILRIQQVVRGDSAAYFCASSPPGQGGDTQYFGPGTRLTVL.

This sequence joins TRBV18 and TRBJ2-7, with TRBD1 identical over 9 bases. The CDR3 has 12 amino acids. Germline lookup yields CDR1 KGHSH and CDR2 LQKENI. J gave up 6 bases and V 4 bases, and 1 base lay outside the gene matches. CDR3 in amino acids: CASSQDRGEQYF. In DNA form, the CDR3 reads TGTGCCAGCTCACAGGACAGGGGCGAGCAGTACTTC.

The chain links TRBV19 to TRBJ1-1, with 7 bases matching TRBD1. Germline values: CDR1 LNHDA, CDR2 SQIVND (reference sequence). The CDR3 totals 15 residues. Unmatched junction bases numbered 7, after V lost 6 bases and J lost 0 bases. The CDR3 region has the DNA TGTGCCAGTAGAGCAAGACAGGGTTTGAACACTGAAGCTTTCTTT. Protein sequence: CASRARQGLNTEAFF.

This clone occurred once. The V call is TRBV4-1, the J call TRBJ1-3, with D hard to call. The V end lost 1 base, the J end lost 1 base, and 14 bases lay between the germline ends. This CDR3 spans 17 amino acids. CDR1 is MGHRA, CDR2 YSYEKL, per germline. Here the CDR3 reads CASSQGGGSLSGNTIYF. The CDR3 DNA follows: TGCGCCAGCAGCCAAGGAGGTGGGAGCCTATCTGGAAACACCATATATTTT.

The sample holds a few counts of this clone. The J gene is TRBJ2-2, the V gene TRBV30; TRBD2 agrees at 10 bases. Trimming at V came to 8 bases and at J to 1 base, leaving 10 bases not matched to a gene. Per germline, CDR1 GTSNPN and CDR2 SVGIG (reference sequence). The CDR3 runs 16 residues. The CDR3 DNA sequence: TGTGCCAAGGATGTGACTAGCGGGCGGAACACCGGGGAGCTGTTTTTT. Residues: CAKDVTSGRNTGELFF.

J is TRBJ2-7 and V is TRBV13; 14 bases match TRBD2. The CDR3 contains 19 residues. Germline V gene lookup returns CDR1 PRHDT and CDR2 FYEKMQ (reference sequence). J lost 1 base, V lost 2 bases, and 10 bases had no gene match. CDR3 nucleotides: TGTGCCAGCAGCTTAACGTCCGGGACTAGCGGGAGAGGATCCTACGAGCAGTACTTC. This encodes CASSLTSGTSGRGSYEQYF. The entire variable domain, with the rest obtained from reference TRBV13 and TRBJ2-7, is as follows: AAGVIQSPRHLIKEKRETATLKCYPIPRHDTVYWYQQGPGQDPQFLISFYEKMQSDKGSIPDRFSAQQFSDYHSELNMSSLELGDSALYFCASSLTSGTSGRGSYEQYFGPGTRLTVT.

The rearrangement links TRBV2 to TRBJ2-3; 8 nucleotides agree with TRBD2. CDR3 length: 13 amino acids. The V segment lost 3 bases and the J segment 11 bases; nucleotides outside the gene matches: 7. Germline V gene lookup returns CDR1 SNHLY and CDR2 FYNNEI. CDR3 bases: TGTGCCAGCAGTGATGAGCGGGGGTTTTTGCAGTATTTT. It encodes CASSDERGFLQYF.

CDR3 bases: TGCAGTGCTAGTAGACGGCTAGCGGGAGTCCAAGAGACCCAGTACTTC. Protein sequence: CSASRRLAGVQETQYF. This sequence joins TRBV20-1 and TRBJ2-5; 10 nucleotides line up with TRBD2. The CDR3 runs 16 residues. Losses at the gene ends were 3 bases for V and 1 base for J; bases not matched to a gene: 8. From germline, CDR1 is DFQATT and CDR2 SNEGSKA (reference sequence).

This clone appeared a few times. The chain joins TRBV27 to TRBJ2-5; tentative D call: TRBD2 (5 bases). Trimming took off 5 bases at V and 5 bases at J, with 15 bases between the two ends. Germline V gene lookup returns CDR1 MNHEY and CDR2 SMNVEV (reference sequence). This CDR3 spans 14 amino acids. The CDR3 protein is CASSPIEGSETQYF. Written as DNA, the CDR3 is TGTGCCAGCAGTCCAATCGAGGGCTCGGAGACCCAGTACTTC.

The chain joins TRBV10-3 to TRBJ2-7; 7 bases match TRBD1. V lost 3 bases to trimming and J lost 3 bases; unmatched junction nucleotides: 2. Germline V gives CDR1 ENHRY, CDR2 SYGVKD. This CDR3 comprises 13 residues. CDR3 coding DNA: TGTGCCATCAGTGAAGGGGGCGTCTACGAGCAGTACTTC. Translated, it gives CAISEGGVYEQYF.

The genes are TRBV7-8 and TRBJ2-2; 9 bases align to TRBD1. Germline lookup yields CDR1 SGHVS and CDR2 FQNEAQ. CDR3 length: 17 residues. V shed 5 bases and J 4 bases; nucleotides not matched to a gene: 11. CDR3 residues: CASSNAPGQGGTGELFF. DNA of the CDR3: TGTGCCAGCAGCAATGCCCCGGGACAGGGAGGCACCGGGGAGCTGTTTTTT. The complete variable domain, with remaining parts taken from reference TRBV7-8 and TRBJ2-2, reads GAGVSQSPRYKVAKRGQDVALRCDPISGHVSLFWYQQALGQGPEFLTYFQNEAQLDKSGLPSDRFFAERPEGSVSTLKIQRTQQEDSAVYLCASSNAPGQGGTGELFFGEGSRLTVL.